This T cell receptor (beta chain) was profiled in a study of neoadjuvant anti-PD-1 for oral cavity cancer. Across the whole study: Before surgery, most patients got three to four biweekly 3 mg/kg nivolumab doses. Non-progressing patients received a fourth nivolumab dose near day 43, then surgery on days 50-56.

PBMC libraries mostly used around 460 ng of input genomic DNA, with six replicates per sample. TCRdb's copy holds only in-frame clones and misses some; the assay was immunoSEQ multiplex PCR. The sample lists 60,000 to 75,000 clones; around 88% were seen once. Germline CDR1 and CDR2: WNHNN and SYGVQD (reference sequence). The CDR3 is 17 residues long. The J segment lost 0 bases and the V segment lost 6 bases, leaving 9 bases of the junction unmatched. Patients had newly diagnosed, untreated stage II-IVA oral cavity squamous cell carcinoma. The genes are TRBV10-1 and TRBJ1-1; TRBD1 aligns across 11 bases. This sequence was found in a person aged 40-85 years with oral cavity squamous cell carcinoma. The source material was PBMCs, sampled before nivolumab (anti-PD-1) treatment. This CDR3 reads CASRAGTGGTMNTEAFF. In DNA, the CDR3 is TGCGCCAGCAGGGCCGGGACAGGGGGAACCATGAACACTGAAGCTTTCTTT.